A selection of T cell receptor beta chains follows, all from one sample in a study of T cell responses to AZD1222 COVID-19 vaccine. This table comes from immunoSEQ multiplex PCR, and its TCRdb copy is limited to in-frame clones, with some not included. The data show 100,000 to 150,000 clones, around 90% seen once. This specimen consisted of peripheral blood, obtained 28 days after the second AZD1222 dose. These receptors were obtained from an adult who received the AZD1222 COVID-19 vaccine. Each CDR3 is given with its conserved first and last residue. D genes are given only for firm matches. Rows may omit the clone size; those that give it use once, few, many or a size class.

CDR3	D	V	J	size
CASRSGGVYGYTF	.	TRBV2	TRBJ1-2	.
CSARGRYTIYF	.	TRBV20-1	TRBJ1-3	.
CASSYSEARGAAFF	.	TRBV6-5	TRBJ1-1	.
CASNPRRAYNEQFF	.	TRBV19	TRBJ2-1	.
CATGQGRTGANVLTF	TRBD1	TRBV5-1	TRBJ2-6	.
CASSLNREQYF	.	TRBV12-3/TRBV12-4	TRBJ2-7	.
CASSIDTHRGMNTEAFF	TRBD1	TRBV19	TRBJ1-1	.
CASKPQLAGGNEQFF	TRBD2	TRBV19	TRBJ2-1	.
CASSQGLATDEQFF	TRBD2	TRBV19	TRBJ2-1	once
CASSRDREAYQPQHF	TRBD1	TRBV6-5	TRBJ1-5	.
CASSPGVNEKLFF	.	TRBV4-3	TRBJ1-4	.
CASSPGHEQYF	.	TRBV12-3/TRBV12-4	TRBJ2-7	.
CASRVGDEQFF	.	TRBV14	TRBJ2-1	.
CASSKGQTNSPLHF	.	TRBV7-3	TRBJ1-6	.
CASSYNPDRTHEQFF	.	TRBV6-2/TRBV6-3	TRBJ2-1	.
CSAPTGAEQYF	TRBD1	TRBV20-1	TRBJ2-7	.
CASSQTSGSIYEQYF	TRBD2	TRBV23-1	TRBJ2-7	.
CASSDKTSGTDTQYF	TRBD2	TRBV13	TRBJ2-3	.
CASSAGGRRGYTF	.	TRBV7-3	TRBJ1-2	.
CASSYGPNTEAFF	.	TRBV6-5	TRBJ1-1	.
CASSAMAPGQLAKNIQYF	TRBD1	TRBV13	TRBJ2-4	.
CASSRLLQQRNTGELFF	.	TRBV5-8	TRBJ2-2	once
CAWSGGGNSPLHF	.	TRBV30	TRBJ1-6	few
CASSPSGGGLSYEQYF	TRBD2	TRBV9	TRBJ2-7	.
CATSRGNQRYNEQFF	.	TRBV24-1	TRBJ2-1	.
CASSYSTGTGNTVLYGYTF	TRBD1	TRBV6-2/TRBV6-3	TRBJ1-2	.
CAITGGRDQPQHF	TRBD1	TRBV6-5	TRBJ1-5	few
CASSPDRDTGELFF	TRBD1	TRBV18	TRBJ2-2	once
CASSLTGQTEAFF	.	TRBV7-3	TRBJ1-1	.
CSVDAPMGMGGYTF	.	TRBV29-1	TRBJ1-2	.
CASSPGGSGNIDEQFF	TRBD2	TRBV7-2	TRBJ2-1	.
CATTPSGRANTGELFF	.	TRBV15	TRBJ2-2	.
CASSSASGRAGNEQFF	TRBD2	TRBV7-3	TRBJ2-1	.
CASSLIYGRGGSANEKLFF	TRBD1	TRBV5-8	TRBJ1-4	.
CASSLAAGDVYEQYF	.	TRBV7-2	TRBJ2-7	once
CASSPGHLMNTEAFF	.	TRBV3-1/TRBV3-2	TRBJ1-1	.
CASSPPNQPQHF	.	TRBV18	TRBJ1-5	.
CASSHPDREQFF	.	TRBV7-9	TRBJ2-1	once
CASSLVGTTYEQYF	.	TRBV5-1	TRBJ2-7	.
CASSQQDLYGYTF	.	TRBV4-2	TRBJ1-2	.
CASSLVVAGAGSPLHF	.	TRBV7-2	TRBJ1-6	.
CASGKQGQGVDTIYF	TRBD1	TRBV6-5	TRBJ1-3	.
CASSPTSYGVTDTQYF	.	TRBV13	TRBJ2-3	.
CASSLLSQQGADLYGYTF	TRBD1	TRBV2	TRBJ1-2	.
CASSPALDRGLYEQYF	TRBD1	TRBV18	TRBJ2-7	.
CASSPPGLLGNSPLHF	.	TRBV11-2	TRBJ1-6	.
CASTIKGGGSPLHF	.	TRBV19	TRBJ1-6	.